Each of the 16 T cell receptor beta chains below was sequenced from the same sample in a study of cytomegalovirus exposure and HLA in healthy donors. Researchers ran the PCR with 60 Vbeta and 13 Jbeta primers. Assay used: immunoSEQ multiplex PCR; TCRdb lists only in-frame clones, some missing. Of roughly 190,000 clones in the sample, more than 60% were seen once. The sequenced material came from PBMCs. Every receptor here comes from a female donor in good health and CMV-seronegative.

This sequence joins TRBV7-9 and TRBJ2-3, with TRBD2 matching over 16 bases. There are 14 residues in the CDR3. V lost 5 bases to trimming and J lost 13 bases; unmatched junction nucleotides: 6. Germline CDR1 and CDR2: SEHNR and FQNEAQ (reference sequence). The DNA of the CDR3 is TGTGCCAGCAGCCAGGGACTAGCGGGGGGGCCGGAGTATTTT. Its translation: CASSQGLAGGPEYF.

The rearrangement links TRBV29-1 to TRBJ1-2; D gene uncertain. Trimming removed 1 base at V and 8 bases at J, with 11 bases between. This CDR3 spans 12 amino acids. Germline CDR1 reads SQVTM; CDR2 reads ANQGSEA. Written as DNA, the CDR3 is TGCAGCGTTGAAGGGGCAGGCCACGGCTACACCTTC. This encodes CSVEGAGHGYTF.

This clone was observed once. V usage is TRBV5-8 and J usage is TRBJ2-2, with D unresolved. The CDR3 extends over 17 amino acids. Trimming left V 0 bases short and J 0 bases short, with 12 bases between. The V gene's germline CDR1 is SGHTS and CDR2 YDEGEE. The CDR3 spells CASSLVSATPNTGELFF. The CDR3 nucleotides are TGTGCCAGCAGCTTGGTTTCTGCGACACCGAACACCGGGGAGCTGTTTTTT.

The V and J genes are TRBV5-4 and TRBJ2-5, with 9 positions matching TRBD2. J gave up 4 bases and V 4 bases, and 5 bases lay outside the gene matches. CDR1 is SGHNT, CDR2 YYREEE, per germline (reference sequence). The CDR3 is made up of 14 amino acids. CDR3 in amino acids: CASSPGTSRETQYF. In DNA, the CDR3 is TGTGCCAGCAGCCCCGGGACTAGCAGAGAGACCCAGTACTTC.

This clone was observed at least ten times. The same CDR3 arises from other DNA sequences in this sample as well. The chain uses TRBV18 and TRBJ1-1, with D tentatively TRBD1 (6 bases). The ends were cut back, 2 bases at V and 1 base at J, with 8 bases in the middle. CDR3 length: 14 amino acids. In germline, CDR1 is KGHSH, CDR2 LQKENI. The CDR3 sequence: CASSPDRKNTEAFF. The CDR3 DNA sequence: TGTGCCAGCTCACCAGACAGGAAGAACACTGAAGCTTTCTTT.

Notes on this clone: The junction differs from germline at one of its ends, possibly a read error. This chain connects TRBV4-1 to TRBJ1-6; TRBD1 is a possible D gene (5 bases). The CDR3 covers 17 residues. CDR1 and CDR2 from the germline V gene are MGHRA and YSYEKL. This chain's CDR3 is CASRQVDMGFTNSPLHF. CDR3 bases: TGCGCCAGCAGGCAAGTGGACATGGGGTTTACTAATTCACCCCTCCACTTT.

The chain is built from TRBV7-9 and TRBJ1-1; D unclear. This CDR3 region has 12 residues. Trimming left V 5 bases short and J 6 bases short, with 10 bases between. From germline, CDR1 is SEHNR and CDR2 FQNEAQ (reference sequence). The CDR3 DNA follows: TGTGCCAGCAGCGGCGAGGTATCTGAAGCTTTCTTT. Encoded protein: CASSGEVSEAFF.

This sequence joins TRBV6-5 and TRBJ1-3, with TRBD1 identical over 7 bases. The V and J ends lost 4 bases and 4 bases, in that order; junction bases with no gene match: 7. The CDR3 loop spans 15 amino acids. Germline CDR1 MNHEY, CDR2 SVGAGI. The CDR3 DNA follows: TGTGCCAGCAGTTTCGGACAGGCGATAGGAAACACCATATATTTT. It translates to CASSFGQAIGNTIYF.

The chain couples TRBV27 to TRBJ1-5, with D unclear. CDR3 length: 15 residues. Germline V gene lookup returns CDR1 MNHEY and CDR2 SMNVEV (reference sequence). Trimming removed 7 bases from V and 4 bases from J, with 17 bases in between. The CDR3 reads CASNSMAGRNQPQHF. The CDR3 DNA follows: TGTGCCAGCAATTCGATGGCAGGTCGAAATCAGCCCCAGCATTTT.

J is TRBJ1-2 and V is TRBV4-2; D is possibly TRBD1 (5 bases). This CDR3 region has 15 residues. V dropped 0 bases and J dropped 8 bases, with 16 bases sitting between them. The germline V gene encodes CDR1 LGHNA and CDR2 YNFKEQ. The CDR3 reads CASSQETGLLKGYTF. The DNA for the CDR3 is TGTGCCAGCAGCCAAGAAACGGGACTCCTAAAGGGCTACACCTTC.

The chain links TRBV29-1 to TRBJ2-7; 9 nucleotides agree with TRBD2. Unmatched junction bases numbered 7, after V lost 6 bases and J lost 4 bases. Germline V gene lookup returns CDR1 SQVTM and CDR2 ANQGSEA. This CDR3 spans 13 amino acids. DNA of the CDR3: TGCAGCGTGGGGACTAGCACTATTTACGAGCAGTACTTC. It encodes CSVGTSTIYEQYF.

The rearrangement joins TRBV10-3 to TRBJ2-7; TRBD1 matches 8 bases. Germline CDR1 and CDR2: ENHRY and SYGVKD. The CDR3 is made up of 14 amino acids. Unmatched junction bases numbered 5, after V lost 6 bases and J lost 1 base. The CDR3 sequence is CAIRAGTGSYEQYF. In DNA, the CDR3 is TGTGCCATCAGAGCCGGGACAGGATCCTACGAGCAGTACTTC.

The chain employs TRBV7-9 and TRBJ1-2; D is perhaps TRBD1 (6 bases). V lost 5 bases and J 8 bases, leaving 15 bases between the germline ends. Germline lookup yields CDR1 SEHNR and CDR2 FQNEAQ (reference sequence). CDR3 length: 13 residues. The CDR3 DNA follows: TGTGCCAGCAGCCCCTGGGGGCCCGGGGGCTACACCTTC. Translated, it gives CASSPWGPGGYTF.

The chain joins TRBV28 to TRBJ2-5; 8 bases match TRBD2. Trimming at V came to 1 base and at J to 3 bases, leaving 10 bases not matched to a gene. The CDR3 runs 17 residues. Germline V gene data show CDR1 as MDHEN and CDR2 as SYDVKM. DNA of the CDR3: TGTGCCAGCAGTTTATACGGGGGGGCCTTGTGGGAAGAGACCCAGTACTTC. Amino acid sequence: CASSLYGGALWEETQYF.

The gene calls are TRBV23-1 and TRBJ1-4; TRBD1 might be the D (6 bases). TRBV23-1 is reported as an ORF; its role is uncertain. CDR3 length: 17 residues. V lost 0 bases and J 7 bases, leaving 18 bases between the germline ends. The CDR3 bases are TGCGCCAGCAGTCAATCGAGGGGGGGGCGCGTTCGTGAAAAACTGTTTTTT. This encodes CASSQSRGGRVREKLFF.

The chain has TRBV15 and TRBJ1-5; 7 bases agree with TRBD1. This CDR3 spans 14 amino acids. The V gene's germline CDR1 is LNHNV and CDR2 YYDKDF (reference sequence). J lost 4 bases, V lost 5 bases, and 5 bases had no gene match. The CDR3 DNA is TGTGCCACCAGCGGTGGGACAGAAAATCAGCCCCAGCATTTT. Translating it yields CATSGGTENQPQHF.